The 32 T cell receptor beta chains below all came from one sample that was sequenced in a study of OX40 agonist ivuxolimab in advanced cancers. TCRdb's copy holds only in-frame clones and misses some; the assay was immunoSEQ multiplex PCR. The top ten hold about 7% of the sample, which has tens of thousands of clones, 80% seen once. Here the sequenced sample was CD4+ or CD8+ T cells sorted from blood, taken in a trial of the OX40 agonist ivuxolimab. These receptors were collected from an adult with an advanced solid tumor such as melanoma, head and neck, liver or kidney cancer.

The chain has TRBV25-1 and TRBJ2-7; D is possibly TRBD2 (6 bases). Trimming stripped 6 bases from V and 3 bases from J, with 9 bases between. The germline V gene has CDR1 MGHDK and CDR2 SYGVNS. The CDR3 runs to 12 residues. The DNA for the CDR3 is TGTGCCAGCAGCGGGAGCGTCTACGAGCAGTACTTC. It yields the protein CASSGSVYEQYF.

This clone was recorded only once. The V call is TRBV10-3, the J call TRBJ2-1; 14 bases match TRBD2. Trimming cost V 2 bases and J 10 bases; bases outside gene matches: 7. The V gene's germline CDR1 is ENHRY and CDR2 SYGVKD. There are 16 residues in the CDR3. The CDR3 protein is CAISEAGTSGSREQFF. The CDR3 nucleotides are TGTGCCATCAGTGAGGCCGGGACTAGCGGGAGTCGCGAGCAGTTCTTC.

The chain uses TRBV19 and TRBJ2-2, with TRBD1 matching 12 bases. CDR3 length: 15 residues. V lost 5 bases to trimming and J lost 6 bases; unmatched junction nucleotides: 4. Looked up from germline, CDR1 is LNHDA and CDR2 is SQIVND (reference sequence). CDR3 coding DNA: TGTGCCAGTAGTGGGGGGACAGGGGGCTCCGGGGAGCTGTTTTTT. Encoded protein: CASSGGTGGSGELFF.

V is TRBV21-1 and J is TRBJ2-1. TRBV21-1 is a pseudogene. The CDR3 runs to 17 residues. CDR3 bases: TGTGCCAGCAGCGGCCGGACTGGACATGACACAAACAATGAGCAGTTCTTC. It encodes CASSGRTGHDTNNEQFF.

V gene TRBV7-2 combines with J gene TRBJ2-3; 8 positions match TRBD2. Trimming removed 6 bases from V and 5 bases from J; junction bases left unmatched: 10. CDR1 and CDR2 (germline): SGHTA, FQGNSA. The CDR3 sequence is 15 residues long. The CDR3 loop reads CASSTSGLRGDTQYF. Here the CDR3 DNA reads TGTGCCAGCAGTACTAGCGGCCTCAGGGGAGATACGCAGTATTTT.

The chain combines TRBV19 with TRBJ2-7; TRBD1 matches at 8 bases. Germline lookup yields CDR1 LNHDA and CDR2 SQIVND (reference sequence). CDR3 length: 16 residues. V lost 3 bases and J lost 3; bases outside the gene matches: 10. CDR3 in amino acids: CASSMSQGARFYEQYF. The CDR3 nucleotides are TGTGCCAGTAGTATGTCCCAGGGGGCGCGATTCTACGAGCAGTACTTC. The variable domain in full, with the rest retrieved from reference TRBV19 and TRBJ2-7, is DGGITQSPKYLFRKEGQNVTLSCEQNLNHDAMYWYRQDPGQGLRLIYYSQIVNDFQKGDIAEGYSVSREKKESFPLTVTSAQKNPTAFYLCASSMSQGARFYEQYFGPGTRLTVT.

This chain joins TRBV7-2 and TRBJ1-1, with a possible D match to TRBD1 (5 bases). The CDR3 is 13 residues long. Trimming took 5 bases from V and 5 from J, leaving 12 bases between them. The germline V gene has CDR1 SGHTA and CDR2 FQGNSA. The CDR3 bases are TGTGCCAGCAGCGGCAGGGATTGGACTGAAGCTTTCTTT. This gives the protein CASSGRDWTEAFF.

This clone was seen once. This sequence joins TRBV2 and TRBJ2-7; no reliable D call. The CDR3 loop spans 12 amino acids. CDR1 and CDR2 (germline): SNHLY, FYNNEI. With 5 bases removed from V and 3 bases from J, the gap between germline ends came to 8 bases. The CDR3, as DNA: TGTGCCAGCAGTTACTCGGACTACGAGCAGTACTTC. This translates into CASSYSDYEQYF.

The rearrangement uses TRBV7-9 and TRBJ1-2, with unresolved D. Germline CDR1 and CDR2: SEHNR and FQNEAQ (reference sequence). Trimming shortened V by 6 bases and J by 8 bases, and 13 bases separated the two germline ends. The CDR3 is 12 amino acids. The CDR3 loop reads CASSRENLGYTF. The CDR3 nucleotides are TGTGCCAGCAGTCGAGAGAACTTAGGCTACACCTTC. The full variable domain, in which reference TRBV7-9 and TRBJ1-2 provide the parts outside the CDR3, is DTGVSQNPRHKITKRGQNVTFRCDPISEHNRLYWYRQTLGQGPEFLTYFQNEAQLEKSRLLSDRFSAERPKGSFSTLEIQRTEQGDSAMYLCASSRENLGYTFGSGTRLTVV.

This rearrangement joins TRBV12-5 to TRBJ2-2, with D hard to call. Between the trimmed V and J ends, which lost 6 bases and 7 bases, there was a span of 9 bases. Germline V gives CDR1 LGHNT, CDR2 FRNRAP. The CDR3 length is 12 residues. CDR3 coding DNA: TGTGCTAGTGGCACCCAATTCGGGGAGCTGTTTTTT. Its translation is CASGTQFGELFF.

CDR3 sequence reads: CASSQAAGPYEQYF. In DNA form, the CDR3 reads TGTGCCAGCAGCCAAGCGGCAGGCCCCTACGAGCAGTACTTC. The rearrangement links TRBV11-2 to TRBJ2-7; perhaps TRBD2 as D (5 bases). CDR3 length equals 14 residues. CDR1 is SGHAT and CDR2 is FQNNGV in the germline V gene. Trimming shortened V by 5 bases and J by 2 bases, and 13 bases separated the two germline ends.

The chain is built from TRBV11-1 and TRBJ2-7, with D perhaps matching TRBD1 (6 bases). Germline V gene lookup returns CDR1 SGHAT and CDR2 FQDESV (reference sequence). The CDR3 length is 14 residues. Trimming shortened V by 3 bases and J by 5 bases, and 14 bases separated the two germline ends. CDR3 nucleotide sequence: TGTGCCAGCAGCTTTGGCAGGGGAAGCGACGAGCAGTACTTC. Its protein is CASSFGRGSDEQYF.

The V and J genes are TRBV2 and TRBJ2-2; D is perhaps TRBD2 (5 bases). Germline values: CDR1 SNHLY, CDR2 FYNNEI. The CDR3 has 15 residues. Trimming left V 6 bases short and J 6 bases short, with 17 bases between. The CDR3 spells CASRTRSANSGELFF. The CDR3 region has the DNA TGTGCCAGCAGAACTAGGAGCGCGAATTCCGGGGAGCTGTTTTTT.

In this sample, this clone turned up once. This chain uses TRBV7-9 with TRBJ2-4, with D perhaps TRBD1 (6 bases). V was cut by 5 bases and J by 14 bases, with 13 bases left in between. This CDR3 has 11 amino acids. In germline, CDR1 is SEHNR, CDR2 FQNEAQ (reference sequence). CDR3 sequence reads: CASSVTGPKYF. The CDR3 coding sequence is TGTGCCAGCAGCGTCACAGGGCCCAAGTACTTC.

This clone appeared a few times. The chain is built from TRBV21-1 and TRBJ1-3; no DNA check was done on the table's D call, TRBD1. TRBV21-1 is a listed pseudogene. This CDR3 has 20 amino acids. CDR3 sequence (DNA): TGTGCCACCTTAGGCGAGAGACCGGGACAGGGAAGCTCTCGTGGAAACACCATATATTTT. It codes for CATLGERPGQGSSRGNTIYF.

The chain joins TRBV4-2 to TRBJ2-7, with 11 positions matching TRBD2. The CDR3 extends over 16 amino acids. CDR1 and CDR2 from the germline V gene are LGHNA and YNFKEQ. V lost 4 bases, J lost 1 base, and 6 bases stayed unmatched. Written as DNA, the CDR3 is TGTGCCAGCAGCCCAGCCGGGACTAGCGGTTCCTACGAGCAGTACTTC. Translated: CASSPAGTSGSYEQYF.

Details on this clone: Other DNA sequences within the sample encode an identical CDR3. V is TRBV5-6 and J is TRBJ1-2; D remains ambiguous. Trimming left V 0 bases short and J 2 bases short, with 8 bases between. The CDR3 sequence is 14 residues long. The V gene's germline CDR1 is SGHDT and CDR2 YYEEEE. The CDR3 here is CASSLESLNYGYTF. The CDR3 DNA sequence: TGTGCCAGCAGCTTGGAATCCCTAAACTATGGCTACACCTTC.

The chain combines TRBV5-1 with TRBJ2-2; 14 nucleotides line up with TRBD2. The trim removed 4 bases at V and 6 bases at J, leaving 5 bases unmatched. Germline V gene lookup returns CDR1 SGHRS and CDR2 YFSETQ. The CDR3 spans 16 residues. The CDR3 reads CASSQRTSGRSGELFF. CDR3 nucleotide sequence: TGCGCCAGCAGCCAGAGGACTAGCGGGAGGTCCGGGGAGCTGTTTTTT.

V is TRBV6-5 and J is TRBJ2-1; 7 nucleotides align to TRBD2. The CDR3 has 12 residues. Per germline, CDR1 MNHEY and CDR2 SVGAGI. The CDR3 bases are TGTCGCCCCGGGGGGAGAGTCAATGAGCAGTTCTTC. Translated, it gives CRPGGRVNEQFF.

For the CDR3, the DNA is TGTGCCAGCAGCTCCCTGGGACAGGGCTATGGCTACACCTTC. Its translation is CASSSLGQGYGYTF. The chain recombines TRBV7-9 with TRBJ1-2; 9 positions match TRBD1. This CDR3 is built from 14 residues. Germline V gives CDR1 SEHNR, CDR2 FQNEAQ (reference sequence). Unmatched junction bases numbered 4, after V lost 4 bases and J lost 4 bases.

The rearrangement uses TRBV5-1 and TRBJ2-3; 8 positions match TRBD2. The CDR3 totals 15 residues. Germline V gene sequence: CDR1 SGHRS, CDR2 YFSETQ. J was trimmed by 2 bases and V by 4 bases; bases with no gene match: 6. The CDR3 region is CASSLPAGDTDTQYF. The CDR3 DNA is TGCGCCAGCAGCCTTCCAGCGGGGGACACAGATACGCAGTATTTT.

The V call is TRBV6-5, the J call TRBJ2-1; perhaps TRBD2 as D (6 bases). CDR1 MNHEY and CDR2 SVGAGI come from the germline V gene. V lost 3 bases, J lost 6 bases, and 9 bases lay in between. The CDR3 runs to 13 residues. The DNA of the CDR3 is TGTGCCAGCAGTTATTATAGCGGCAATGAGCAGTTCTTC. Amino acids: CASSYYSGNEQFF.

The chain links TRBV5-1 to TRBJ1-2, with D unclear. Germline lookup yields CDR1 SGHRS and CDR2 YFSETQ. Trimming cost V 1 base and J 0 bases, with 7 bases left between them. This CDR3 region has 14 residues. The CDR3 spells CASSLSETNYGYTF. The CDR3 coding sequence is TGCGCCAGCAGCTTGTCAGAGACTAACTATGGCTACACCTTC.

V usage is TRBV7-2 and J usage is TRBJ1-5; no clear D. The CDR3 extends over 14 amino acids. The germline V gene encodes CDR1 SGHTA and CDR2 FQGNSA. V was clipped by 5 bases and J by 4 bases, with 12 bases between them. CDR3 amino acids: CASSPGRLNQPQHF. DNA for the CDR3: TGTGCCAGCAGCCCTGGACGGCTTAATCAGCCCCAGCATTTT.

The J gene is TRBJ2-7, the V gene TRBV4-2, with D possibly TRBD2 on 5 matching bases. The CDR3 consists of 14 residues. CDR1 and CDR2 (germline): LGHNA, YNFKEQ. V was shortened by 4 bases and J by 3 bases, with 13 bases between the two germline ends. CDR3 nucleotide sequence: TGTGCCAGCAGCCGGAGAAGGACTGACTACGAGCAGTACTTC. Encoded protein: CASSRRRTDYEQYF.

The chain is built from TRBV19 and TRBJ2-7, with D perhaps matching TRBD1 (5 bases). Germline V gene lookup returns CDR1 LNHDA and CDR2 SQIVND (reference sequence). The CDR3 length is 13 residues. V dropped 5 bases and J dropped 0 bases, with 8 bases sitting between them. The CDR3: CASSPDNSYEQYF. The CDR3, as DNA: TGTGCCAGTAGTCCGGACAACTCCTACGAGCAGTACTTC.

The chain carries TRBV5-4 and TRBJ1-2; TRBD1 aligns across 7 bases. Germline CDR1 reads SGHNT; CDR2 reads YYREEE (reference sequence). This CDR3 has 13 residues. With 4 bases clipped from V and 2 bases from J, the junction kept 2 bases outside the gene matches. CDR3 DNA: TGTGCCAGCAGCCCGGACAGGAACTATGGCTACACCTTC. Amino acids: CASSPDRNYGYTF.

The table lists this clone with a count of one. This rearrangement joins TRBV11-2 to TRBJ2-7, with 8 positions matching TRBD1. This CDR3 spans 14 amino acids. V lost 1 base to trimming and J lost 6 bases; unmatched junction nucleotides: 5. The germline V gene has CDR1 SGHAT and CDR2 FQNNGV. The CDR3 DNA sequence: TGTGCCAGCAGCTTAGCGCAGGGGGCAGGCGAGCAGTACTTC. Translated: CASSLAQGAGEQYF.

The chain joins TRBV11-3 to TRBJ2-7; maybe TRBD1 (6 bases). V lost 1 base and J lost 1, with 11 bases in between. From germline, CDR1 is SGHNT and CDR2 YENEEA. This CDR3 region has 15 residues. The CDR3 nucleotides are TGTGCCAGCAGCTTAGGGGGTGGACAGTCCTACGAGCAGTACTTC. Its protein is CASSLGGGQSYEQYF.

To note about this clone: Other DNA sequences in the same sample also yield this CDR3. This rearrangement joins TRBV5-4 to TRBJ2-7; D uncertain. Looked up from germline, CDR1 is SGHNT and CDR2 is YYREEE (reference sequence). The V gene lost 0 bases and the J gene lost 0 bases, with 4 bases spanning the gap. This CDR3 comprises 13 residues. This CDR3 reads CASSLGSSYEQYF. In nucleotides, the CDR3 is TGTGCCAGCAGCTTGGGCAGCTCCTACGAGCAGTACTTC.

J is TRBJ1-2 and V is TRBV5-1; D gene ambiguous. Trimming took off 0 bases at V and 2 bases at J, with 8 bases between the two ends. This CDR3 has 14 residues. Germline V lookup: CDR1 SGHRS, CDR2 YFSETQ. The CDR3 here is CASSLVGSNYGYTF. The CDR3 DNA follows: TGCGCCAGCAGCTTGGTAGGTTCCAACTATGGCTACACCTTC.

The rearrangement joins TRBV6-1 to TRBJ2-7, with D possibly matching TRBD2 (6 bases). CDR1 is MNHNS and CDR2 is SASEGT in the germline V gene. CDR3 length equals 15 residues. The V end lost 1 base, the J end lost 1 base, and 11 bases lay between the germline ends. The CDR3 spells CASSEVEGTSYEQYF. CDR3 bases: TGTGCCAGCAGTGAAGTGGAGGGGACGTCCTACGAGCAGTACTTC.